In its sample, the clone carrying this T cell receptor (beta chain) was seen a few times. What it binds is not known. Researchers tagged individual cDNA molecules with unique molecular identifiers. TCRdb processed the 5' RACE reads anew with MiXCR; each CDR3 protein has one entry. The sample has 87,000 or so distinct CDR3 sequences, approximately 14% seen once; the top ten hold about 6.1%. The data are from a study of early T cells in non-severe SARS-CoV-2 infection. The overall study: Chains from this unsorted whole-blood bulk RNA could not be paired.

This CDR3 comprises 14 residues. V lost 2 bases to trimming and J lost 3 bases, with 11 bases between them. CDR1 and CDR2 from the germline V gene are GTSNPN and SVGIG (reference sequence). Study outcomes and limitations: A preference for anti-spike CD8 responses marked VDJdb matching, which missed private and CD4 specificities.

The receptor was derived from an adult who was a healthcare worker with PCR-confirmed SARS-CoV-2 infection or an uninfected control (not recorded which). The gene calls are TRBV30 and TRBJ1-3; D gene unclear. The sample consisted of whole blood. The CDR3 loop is CAWSISGYGNTIYF. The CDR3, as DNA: TGTGCCTGGAGTATCAGTGGTTATGGAAACACCATATATTTT.